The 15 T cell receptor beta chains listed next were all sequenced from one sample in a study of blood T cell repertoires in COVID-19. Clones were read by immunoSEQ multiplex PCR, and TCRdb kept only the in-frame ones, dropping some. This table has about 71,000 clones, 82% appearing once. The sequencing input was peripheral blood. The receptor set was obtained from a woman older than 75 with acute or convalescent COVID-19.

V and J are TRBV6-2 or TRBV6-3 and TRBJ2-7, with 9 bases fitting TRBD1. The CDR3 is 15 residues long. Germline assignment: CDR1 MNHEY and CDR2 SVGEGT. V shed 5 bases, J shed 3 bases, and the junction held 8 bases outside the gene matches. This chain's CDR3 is CASSPLGTGSYEQYF. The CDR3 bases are TGTGCCAGCAGTCCCCTCGGGACAGGGAGCTACGAGCAGTACTTC.

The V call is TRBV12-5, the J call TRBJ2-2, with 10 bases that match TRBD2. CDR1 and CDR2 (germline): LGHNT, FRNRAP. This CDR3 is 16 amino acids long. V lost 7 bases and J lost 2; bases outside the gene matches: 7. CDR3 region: CASALRTSGNTGELFF. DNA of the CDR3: TGTGCTAGTGCCCTCAGGACTAGCGGAAACACCGGGGAGCTGTTTTTT.

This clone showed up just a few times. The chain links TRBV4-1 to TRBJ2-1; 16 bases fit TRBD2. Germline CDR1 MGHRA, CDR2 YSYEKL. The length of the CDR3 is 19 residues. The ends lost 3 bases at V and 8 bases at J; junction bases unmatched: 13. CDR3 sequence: CASSHPGLAGGPGRDEQFF. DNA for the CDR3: TGCGCCAGCAGCCACCCGGGACTAGCGGGAGGGCCCGGCCGGGATGAGCAGTTCTTC.

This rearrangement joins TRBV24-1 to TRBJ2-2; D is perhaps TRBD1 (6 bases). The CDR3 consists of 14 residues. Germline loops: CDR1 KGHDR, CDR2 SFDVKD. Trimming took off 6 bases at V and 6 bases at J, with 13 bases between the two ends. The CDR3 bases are TGTGCCACCAGTCAAACAGGGTGGGCCGGGGAGCTGTTTTTT. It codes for CATSQTGWAGELFF.

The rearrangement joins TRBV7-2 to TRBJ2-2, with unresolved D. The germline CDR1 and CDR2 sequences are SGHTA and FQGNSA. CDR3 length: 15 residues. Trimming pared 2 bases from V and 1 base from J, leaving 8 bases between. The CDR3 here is CASSLTRGNTGELFF. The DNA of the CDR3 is TGTGCCAGCAGCTTAACACGAGGGAACACCGGGGAGCTGTTTTTT.

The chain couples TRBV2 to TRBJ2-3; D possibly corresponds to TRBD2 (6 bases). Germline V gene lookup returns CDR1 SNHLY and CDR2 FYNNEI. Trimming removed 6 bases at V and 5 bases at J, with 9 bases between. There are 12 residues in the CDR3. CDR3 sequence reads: CASSREEDTQYF. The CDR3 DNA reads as TGTGCCAGCAGCAGGGAGGAAGATACGCAGTATTTT.

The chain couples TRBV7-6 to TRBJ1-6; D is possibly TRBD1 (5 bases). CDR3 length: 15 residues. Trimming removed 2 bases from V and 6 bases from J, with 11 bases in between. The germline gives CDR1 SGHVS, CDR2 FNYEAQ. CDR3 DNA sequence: TGTGCCAGCAGCTTATTTAGGGGACTTAATTCACCCCTCCACTTT. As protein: CASSLFRGLNSPLHF.

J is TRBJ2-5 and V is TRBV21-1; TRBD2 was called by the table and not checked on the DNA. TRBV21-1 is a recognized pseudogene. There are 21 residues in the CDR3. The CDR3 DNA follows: TGTGCCAGCAGCAAAAACGATAAGGGACTAGCGGGCCCCCCCCCGCGGAAGACCCAGTACTTC. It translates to CASSKNDKGLAGPPPRKTQYF.

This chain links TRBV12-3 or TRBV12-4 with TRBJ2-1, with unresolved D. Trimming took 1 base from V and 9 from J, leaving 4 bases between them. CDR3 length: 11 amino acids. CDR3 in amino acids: CASSLGREQFF. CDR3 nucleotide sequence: TGTGCCAGCAGTTTAGGTCGTGAGCAGTTCTTC.

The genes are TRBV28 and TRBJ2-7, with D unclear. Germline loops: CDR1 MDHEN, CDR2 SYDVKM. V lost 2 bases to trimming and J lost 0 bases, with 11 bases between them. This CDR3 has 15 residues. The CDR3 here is CASSLNSVSSYEQYF. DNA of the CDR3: TGTGCCAGCAGTTTAAACAGTGTGAGCTCCTACGAGCAGTACTTC.

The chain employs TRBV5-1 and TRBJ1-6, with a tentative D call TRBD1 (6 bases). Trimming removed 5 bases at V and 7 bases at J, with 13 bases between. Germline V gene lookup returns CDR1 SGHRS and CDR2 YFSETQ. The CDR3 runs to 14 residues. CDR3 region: CASRVDSQNSPLHF. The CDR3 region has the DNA TGCGCCAGCAGGGTGGACAGTCAGAATTCACCCCTCCACTTT.

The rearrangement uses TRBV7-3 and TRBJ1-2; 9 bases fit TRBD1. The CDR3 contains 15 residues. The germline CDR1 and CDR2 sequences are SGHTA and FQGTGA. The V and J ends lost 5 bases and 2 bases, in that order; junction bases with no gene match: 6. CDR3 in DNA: TGTGCCAGCAGCCAAGCCGGGACAGGGAACTATGGCTACACCTTC. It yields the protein CASSQAGTGNYGYTF.

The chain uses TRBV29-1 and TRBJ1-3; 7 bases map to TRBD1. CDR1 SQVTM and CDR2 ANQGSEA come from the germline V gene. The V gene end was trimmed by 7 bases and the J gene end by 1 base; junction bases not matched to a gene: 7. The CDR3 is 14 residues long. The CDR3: CSAREGASGNTIYF. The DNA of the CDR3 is TGCAGCGCACGGGAGGGGGCATCTGGAAACACCATATATTTT.

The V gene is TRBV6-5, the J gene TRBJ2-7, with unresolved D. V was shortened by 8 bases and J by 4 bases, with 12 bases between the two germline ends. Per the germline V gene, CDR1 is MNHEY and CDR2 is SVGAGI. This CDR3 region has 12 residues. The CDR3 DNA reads TGTGCCAGCCCACGCACTCCTTACGAGCAGTACTTC. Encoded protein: CASPRTPYEQYF.

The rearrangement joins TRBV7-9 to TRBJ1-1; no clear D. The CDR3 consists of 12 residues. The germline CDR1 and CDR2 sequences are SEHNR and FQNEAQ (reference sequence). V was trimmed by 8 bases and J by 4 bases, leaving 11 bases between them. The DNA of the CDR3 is TGTGCCAGCTTGGAGGGAAGCACTGAAGCTTTCTTT. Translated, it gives CASLEGSTEAFF. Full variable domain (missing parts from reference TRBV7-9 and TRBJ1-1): DTGVSQNPRHKITKRGQNVTFRCDPISEHNRLYWYRQTLGQGPEFLTYFQNEAQLEKSRLLSDRFSAERPKGSFSTLEIQRTEQGDSAMYLCASLEGSTEAFFGQGTRLTVV.